This T cell receptor (beta chain) was captured by sequencing in a study of T cells in Graves' hyperthyroidism and ophthalmopathy. About the study: Peripheral blood draws took place at initial diagnosis, ahead of any treatment.

The CDR3 has 16 amino acids. Germline values: CDR1 SGHVS, CDR2 FQNEAQ. J lost 5 bases, V lost 3 bases, and 6 bases had no gene match. Amplification targeted TCR beta CDR3 regions from RNA transcripts. TCR CDR3 underwent first-round RT-PCR with the HTBI primer set. TCRdb reanalysed the multiplex PCR reads using MiXCR and keeps one entry per CDR3 protein. The sample consists of approximately 520,000 distinct CDR3 sequences, roughly 20% of them appearing once. This clonotype was seen many times. The antigen is not known. Study-wide results and limits: Peripheral blood also featured most of the thyroid clonotypes expanded above 0.001.

Source material: blood. V usage is TRBV7-8 and J usage is TRBJ2-2; 10 bases map to TRBD1. The clonotype comes from a man aged 18-30 years with Graves' hyperthyroidism. DNA for the CDR3: TGTGCCAGCAGCTTCGACGGGACAGGGGAGACCGGGGAGCTGTTTTTT. It specifies CASSFDGTGETGELFF.